The table lists the clone carrying this T cell receptor beta chain with many counts. Antigen unknown. Via MiXCR, TCRdb re-called the 5' RACE reads, giving one row per CDR3 protein. The sample holds 330,000 or so distinct CDR3 sequences, 7% to 9% seen once. The data are from a study of CD8 T cells in ankylosing spondylitis. Study-level findings and limits: Earlier reports found some motif variants in synovial fluid and blood in reactive arthritis. It was reported that disease-linked clones were significantly enriched in matched ankylosing spondylitis synovial fluid. Ankylosing spondylitis blood appeared to carry a characteristic TCR beta motif of several highly homologous variants.

Trimming pared 6 bases from V and 1 base from J, leaving 18 bases between. Germline-derived CDR1 and CDR2 are MNHEY and SVGAGI. The CDR3 runs to 16 residues. The receptor was derived from a male donor with ankylosing spondylitis. The sequencing input was blood, either unsorted or a sorted T cell fraction (not recorded which). The chain recombines TRBV6-5 with TRBJ2-5; the D gene is possibly TRBD1 (6 bases). The CDR3 DNA reads as TGTGCCAGCAGCAACTCCGGGAAGACAGGCCAAGAGACCCAGTACTTC. This codes for CASSNSGKTGQETQYF.